Below, 10 T cell receptor beta chains from the same sample are listed, as sequenced in a study of CD8 T cells in Susac syndrome. Random hexamers were used to reverse transcribe roughly 0.45 to 1 ug of RNA. In TCRdb, the immunoSEQ multiplex PCR reads were re-called with MiXCR into one record per CDR3 protein. The sample lists 85,000 to 95,000 distinct CDR3 sequences, around 94% occurring once. The sequencing input was CD4+ T cells from PBMCs. Receptors originate from a human donor with Susac syndrome.

V usage is TRBV18 and J usage is TRBJ2-7, with D tentatively TRBD1 or TRBD2 (6 bases each). The V end lost 4 bases, the J end lost 3 bases, and 19 bases lay between the germline ends. Germline CDR1 reads KGHSH; CDR2 reads LQKENI. The CDR3 is 16 residues long. CDR3: CASSLTEGDAVYEQYF. The CDR3 DNA is TGTGCCAGCTCACTAACGGAGGGGGACGCTGTCTACGAGCAGTACTTC.

The chain has TRBV7-2 and TRBJ1-5, with 8 bases matching TRBD1. Per the germline V gene, CDR1 is SGHTA and CDR2 is FQGNSA. The trim removed 0 bases at V and 6 bases at J, leaving 7 bases unmatched. This CDR3 contains 16 residues. CDR3 loop: CASSLAGGQGSQPQHF. CDR3 bases: TGTGCCAGCAGCTTAGCGGGAGGACAGGGCAGTCAGCCCCAGCATTTT.

The rearrangement links TRBV7-2 to TRBJ2-7; no definite D call. The germline V and J ends were trimmed by 5 bases and 6 bases, with 8 bases remaining between them. The CDR3 totals 11 residues. The V gene's germline CDR1 is SGHTA and CDR2 FQGNSA. CDR3 protein: CASSQAAEQYF. CDR3 nucleotides: TGTGCCAGCAGCCAGGCAGCCGAGCAGTACTTC. Filled out from reference TRBV7-2 and TRBJ2-7, the complete variable domain reads GAGVSQSPSNKVTEKGKDVELRCDPISGHTALYWYRQSLGQGLEFLIYFQGNSAPDKSGLPSDRFSAERTGGSVSTLTIQRTQQEDSAVYLCASSQAAEQYFGPGTRLTVT.

The V gene is TRBV7-9, the J gene TRBJ2-3; D is uncertain. V was cut by 3 bases and J by 3 bases, with 13 bases left in between. Germline CDR1 is SEHNR and CDR2 is FQNEAQ (reference sequence). The CDR3 is made up of 15 amino acids. The CDR3 DNA is TGTGCCAGCAGCTTGGAAGGCAGCCAAACAGATACGCAGTATTTT. Protein sequence: CASSLEGSQTDTQYF.

The chain employs TRBV7-3 and TRBJ2-1, with 10 bases lining up with TRBD2. This CDR3 has 15 residues. In germline, CDR1 is SGHTA, CDR2 FQGTGA. V lost 3 bases, J lost 5 bases, and 4 bases stayed unmatched. DNA for the CDR3: TGTGCCAGCAGCTTTGGCCTAGCGGGGGACAATGAGCAGTTCTTC. Its protein is CASSFGLAGDNEQFF.

The rearrangement links TRBV14 to TRBJ2-7; 7 nucleotides match TRBD1. The CDR3 length is 13 residues. Trimming removed 4 bases from V and 6 bases from J; junction bases left unmatched: 6. Germline CDR1 is SGHDN and CDR2 is FVKESK. For the CDR3, the DNA is TGTGCCAGCAGCCGTAGACAGGGCGGCGAGCAGTACTTC. Translated, it gives CASSRRQGGEQYF.

The genes are TRBV5-1 and TRBJ1-2; TRBD1 agrees at 9 bases. The CDR3 loop spans 15 amino acids. The V and J ends lost 7 bases and 5 bases, in that order; junction bases with no gene match: 12. Germline V gives CDR1 SGHRS, CDR2 YFSETQ. CDR3: CASRPTGGVGYGYTF. For the CDR3, the DNA is TGCGCCAGCCGGCCTACAGGGGGCGTAGGGTATGGCTACACCTTC.

The chain uses TRBV18 and TRBJ1-3, with 9 nucleotides matching TRBD1. With V trimmed by 3 bases and J by 4 bases, 10 bases remained unmatched. Germline V CDR1 and CDR2: KGHSH, LQKENI. The CDR3 sequence is 17 residues long. The CDR3 here is CASSPLQGASPGNTIYF. For the CDR3, the DNA is TGTGCCAGCTCACCCCTACAGGGGGCGAGTCCGGGAAACACCATATATTTT.

The V call is TRBV7-2, the J call TRBJ2-5; D is ambiguous. The CDR3 covers 14 residues. Germline V gene data show CDR1 as SGHTA and CDR2 as FQGNSA. The V end lost 4 bases, the J end lost 0 bases, and 9 bases lay between the germline ends. The CDR3 DNA follows: TGTGCCAGCAGCTCTCTCGTATACCAAGAGACCCAGTACTTC. This translates into CASSSLVYQETQYF.

The chain uses TRBV6-1 and TRBJ2-3, with D unresolved. Germline assignment: CDR1 MNHNS and CDR2 SASEGT. V was cut by 3 bases and J by 0 bases, with 4 bases left in between. The CDR3 extends over 13 amino acids. CDR3 loop: CASSDPSTDTQYF. In DNA form, the CDR3 reads TGTGCCAGCAGTGACCCAAGCACAGATACGCAGTATTTT.